The 21 T cell receptor beta chains reported below all come from one sample, sequenced in a study of CD8 T cell repertoires and HIV-1 epitope variants. These TCRs are of unknown antigen specificity. Method: immunoSEQ multiplex PCR; TCRdb's copy keeps in-frame clones and lacks some. The sample has about 4,300 clones; about 61% are singletons. What was sequenced was cultured CD8+ T cells derived from PBMCs. The receptors shown here come from a male donor with HIV.

This clone was counted a single time. J is TRBJ2-7 and V is TRBV6-1; tentatively, D is TRBD2 (6 bases). CDR1 MNHNS and CDR2 SASEGT come from the germline V gene. V was cut by 7 bases and J by 8 bases, with 24 bases left in between. The length of the CDR3 is 15 residues. Here the CDR3 reads CASTALGDSFRQQYF. The CDR3 nucleotides read TGTGCCAGCACCGCCCTCGGGGACTCCTTTCGTCAGCAGTACTTC.

This clone was observed a few times. The rearrangement uses TRBV28 and TRBJ1-1; D unresolved. The CDR3 is 15 amino acids. Trimming took off 3 bases at V and 2 bases at J, with 13 bases between the two ends. Germline V gene lookup returns CDR1 MDHEN and CDR2 SYDVKM. CDR3: CASSLRLVANTEAFF. In DNA, the CDR3 is TGTGCCAGCAGTTTGCGGCTGGTAGCTAACACTGAAGCTTTCTTT. Complete variable domain (other parts from reference TRBV28 and TRBJ1-1): DVKVTQSSRYLVKRTGEKVFLECVQDMDHENMFWYRQDPGLGLRLIYFSYDVKMKEKGDIPEGYSVSREKKERFSLILESASTNQTSMYLCASSLRLVANTEAFFGQGTRLTVV.

The J gene is TRBJ2-2, the V gene TRBV6-5; D gene unclear. Germline lookup yields CDR1 MNHEY and CDR2 SVGAGI. This CDR3 has 13 amino acids. The V gene lost 6 bases and the J gene lost 1 base, with 6 bases spanning the gap. Written as DNA, the CDR3 is TGTGCCAGCAGCGACTTGAACACCGGGGAGCTGTTTTTT. Translating gives CASSDLNTGELFF.

The V and J genes are TRBV5-4 and TRBJ2-1; D is undetermined. The germline V and J ends were trimmed by 0 bases and 2 bases, with 15 bases remaining between them. Germline loops: CDR1 SGHNT, CDR2 YYREEE (reference sequence). This CDR3 spans 17 amino acids. DNA of the CDR3: TGTGCCAGCAGCTTGGCCCCCCTAGGTTCCGCCTACAATGAGCAGTTCTTC. It specifies CASSLAPLGSAYNEQFF.

This chain connects TRBV5-5 to TRBJ2-7; 7 bases line up with TRBD1. With V trimmed by 0 bases and J by 2 bases, 5 bases remained unmatched. CDR3 size: 15 residues. Germline assignment: CDR1 SGHKS and CDR2 YYEKEE (reference sequence). DNA for the CDR3: TGTGCCAGCAGCTTGGGACAGGGTTACGCCTACGAGCAGTACTTC. This sequence encodes CASSLGQGYAYEQYF. The variable domain in full, with the rest retrieved from reference TRBV5-5 and TRBJ2-7, is DAGVTQSPTHLIKTRGQQVTLRCSPISGHKSVSWYQQVLGQGPQFIFQYYEKEERGRGNFPDRFSARQFPNYSSELNVNALLLGDSALYLCASSLGQGYAYEQYFGPGTRLTVT.

V is TRBV10-2 and J is TRBJ2-3, with unresolved D. The V gene's germline CDR1 is WSHSY and CDR2 SAAADI. The CDR3 spans 16 residues. Trimming removed 3 bases at V and 1 base at J, with 14 bases between. The CDR3 loop reads CASSDWRSAGTDTQYF. The CDR3 nucleotides read TGCGCCAGCAGTGACTGGCGGAGCGCGGGCACAGATACGCAGTATTTT.

V usage is TRBV5-6 and J usage is TRBJ2-6; TRBD1 or TRBD2 may be the D gene (5 bases each). V dropped 1 base and J dropped 0 bases, with 17 bases sitting between them. CDR3 length: 19 amino acids. The germline gives CDR1 SGHDT, CDR2 YYEEEE. The CDR3 region is CASSLSWGNPLSGANVLTF. The CDR3, as DNA: TGTGCCAGCAGCTTGTCTTGGGGGAACCCACTCTCTGGGGCCAACGTCCTGACTTTC.

The chain uses TRBV27 and TRBJ1-5; maybe TRBD1 (5 bases). Looked up from germline, CDR1 is MNHEY and CDR2 is SMNVEV (reference sequence). The V end lost 2 bases, the J end lost 2 bases, and 7 bases lay between the germline ends. This CDR3 comprises 14 residues. The CDR3 DNA is TGTGCCAGCAGTTTAGCGGGGGGCAATCAGCCCCAGCATTTT. Its translation: CASSLAGGNQPQHF.

The chain recombines TRBV4-3 with TRBJ2-3; D is uncertain. V lost 0 bases, J lost 2 bases, and 9 bases lay in between. CDR1 is LGHNA and CDR2 is YSLEER in the germline V gene. This CDR3 is 15 amino acids long. CDR3 protein: CASSQDWETTDTQYF. The CDR3 DNA reads TGCGCCAGCAGCCAAGATTGGGAAACCACAGATACGCAGTATTTT.

Only a few counts were recorded for this clone. The J gene is TRBJ1-4, the V gene TRBV7-6; D is undetermined. The CDR3 runs to 15 residues. Between the trimmed V and J ends, which lost 6 bases and 0 bases, there was a span of 11 bases. Germline CDR1 and CDR2: SGHVS and FNYEAQ. The chain's CDR3 is CASRLTVSTNEKLFF. CDR3 sequence (DNA): TGTGCCAGCAGGCTCACAGTTTCAACTAATGAAAAACTGTTTTTT.

For the CDR3, the DNA is TGCGCCAGCAGCTTGGTACTAAATGGGAATGAGCAGTTCTTC. Translated, it gives CASSLVLNGNEQFF. The V and J genes are TRBV5-1 and TRBJ2-1; no clear D. The CDR3 length is 14 residues. Germline loops: CDR1 SGHRS, CDR2 YFSETQ. V gave up 0 bases and J gave up 7 bases, with 11 bases separating them.

The chain couples TRBV28 to TRBJ2-7; D not resolved. Trimming stripped 4 bases from V and 3 bases from J, with 4 bases between. Germline CDR1 reads MDHEN; CDR2 reads SYDVKM. The CDR3 extends over 11 amino acids. Here the CDR3 reads CASSSNYEQYF. The CDR3, as DNA: TGTGCCAGCAGTTCCAACTACGAGCAGTACTTC.

The chain employs TRBV7-3 and TRBJ1-1; D gene ambiguous. Trimming took off 2 bases at V and 3 bases at J, with 7 bases between the two ends. CDR3 length: 13 residues. The germline CDR1 and CDR2 sequences are SGHTA and FQGTGA. CDR3 DNA sequence: TGTGCCAGCAGCTTATGGGGAGACACTGAAGCTTTCTTT. It codes for CASSLWGDTEAFF.

J is TRBJ2-1 and V is TRBV7-2, with TRBD1 matching over 7 bases. Germline CDR1 is SGHTA and CDR2 is FQGNSA. V trimming: 5 bases; J trimming: 10 bases; junction bases outside the gene matches: 8. The CDR3 is 13 residues long. The CDR3 nucleotides read TGTGCCAGCAGCCCAGGACAGGTAGGCGAGCAGTTCTTC. It specifies CASSPGQVGEQFF. Based on the CDR3 plus reference TRBV7-2 and TRBJ2-1, the full variable domain is GAGVSQSPSNKVTEKGKDVELRCDPISGHTALYWYRQSLGQGLEFLIYFQGNSAPDKSGLPSDRFSAERTGGSVSTLTIQRTQQEDSAVYLCASSPGQVGEQFFGPGTRLTVL.

With respect to this clone: One junction end does not reproduce the germline sequence, and a read error may be involved. This chain connects TRBV10-3 to TRBJ2-7; 11 nucleotides match TRBD1. The CDR3 spans 15 residues. Germline loops: CDR1 ENHRY, CDR2 SYGVKD. This CDR3 is CAFSGTGGLSYEQYF. CDR3 DNA: TGTGCCTTCAGTGGGACAGGGGGATTGAGTTACGAGCAGTACTTC.

The V call is TRBV2, the J call TRBJ2-7, with D possibly being TRBD1 (5 bases). Germline V CDR1 and CDR2: SNHLY, FYNNEI. V gave up 3 bases and J gave up 3 bases, with 9 bases separating them. The CDR3 spans 13 residues. CDR3 sequence: CASSDQGIYEQYF. The DNA for the CDR3 is TGTGCCAGCAGTGACCAGGGTATCTACGAGCAGTACTTC.

The rearrangement links TRBV10-3 to TRBJ2-3; the D gene is possibly TRBD2 (5 bases). The CDR3 has 11 residues. Germline V lookup: CDR1 ENHRY, CDR2 SYGVKD. The V end was cut by 11 bases, the J end by 2 bases, with 8 bases between. The CDR3 DNA reads TGTGCCGTCGGACTCACAGATACGCAGTATTTT. Amino acids: CAVGLTDTQYF.

This clone was observed a handful of times. J is TRBJ1-2 and V is TRBV5-1, with a possible D match to TRBD1 (5 bases). CDR3 length: 13 amino acids. In germline, CDR1 is SGHRS, CDR2 YFSETQ. V lost 5 bases, J lost 10 bases, and 18 bases lay in between. The CDR3 spells CASRQGTSGDYTF. Here the CDR3 DNA reads TGCGCCAGCAGACAAGGGACTTCTGGGGACTACACCTTC.

V and J are TRBV28 and TRBJ2-1; D is ambiguous. The V end lost 2 bases, the J end lost 4 bases, and 3 bases lay between the germline ends. Germline CDR1 reads MDHEN; CDR2 reads SYDVKM. CDR3 size: 12 residues. The CDR3 is CASSLEYNEQFF. In nucleotides, the CDR3 is TGTGCCAGCAGTTTAGAGTACAATGAGCAGTTCTTC.

This chain links TRBV5-5 with TRBJ1-1, with 7 bases aligning to TRBD1. Germline V gene sequence: CDR1 SGHKS, CDR2 YYEKEE (reference sequence). Trimming took 3 bases from V and 1 from J; bases not matched to a gene: 3. There are 14 residues in the CDR3. Here the CDR3 reads CASSWTGSNTEAFF. In DNA form, the CDR3 reads TGTGCCAGCAGCTGGACAGGATCGAACACTGAAGCTTTCTTT.

By frequency in the sample, this clone is medium-sized. The chain recombines TRBV28 with TRBJ2-7, with TRBD1 as a possible D gene (5 bases). The CDR3 contains 15 residues. V dropped 6 bases and J dropped 2 bases, with 17 bases sitting between them. Germline values: CDR1 MDHEN, CDR2 SYDVKM. The CDR3, as DNA: TGTGCCAGCAGCGAATCAATAGGACAAGCCTACGAGCAGTACTTC. It yields the protein CASSESIGQAYEQYF.